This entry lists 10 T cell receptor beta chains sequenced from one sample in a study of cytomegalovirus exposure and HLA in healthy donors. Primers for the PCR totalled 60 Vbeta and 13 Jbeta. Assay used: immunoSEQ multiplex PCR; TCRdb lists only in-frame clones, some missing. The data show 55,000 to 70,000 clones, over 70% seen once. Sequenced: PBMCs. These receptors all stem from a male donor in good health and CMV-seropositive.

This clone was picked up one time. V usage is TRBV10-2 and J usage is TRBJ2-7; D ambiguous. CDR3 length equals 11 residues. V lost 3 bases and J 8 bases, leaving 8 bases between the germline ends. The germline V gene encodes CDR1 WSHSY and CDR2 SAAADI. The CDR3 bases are TGCGCCAGCAGTGACGACTTCCAGCAGTACTTC. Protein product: CASSDDFQQYF.

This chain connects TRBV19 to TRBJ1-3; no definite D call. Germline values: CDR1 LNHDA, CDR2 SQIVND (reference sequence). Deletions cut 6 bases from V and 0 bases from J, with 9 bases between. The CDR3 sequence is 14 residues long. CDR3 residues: CASRGDSSGNTIYF. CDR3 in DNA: TGTGCCAGTAGAGGAGATAGCTCTGGAAACACCATATATTTT.

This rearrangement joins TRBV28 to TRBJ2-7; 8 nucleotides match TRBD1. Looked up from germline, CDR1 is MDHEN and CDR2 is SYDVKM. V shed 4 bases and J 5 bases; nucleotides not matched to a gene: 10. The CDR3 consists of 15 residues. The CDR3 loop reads CASSYLMTGENEQYF. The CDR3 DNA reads TGTGCCAGCAGTTACCTGATGACAGGGGAAAACGAGCAGTACTTC.

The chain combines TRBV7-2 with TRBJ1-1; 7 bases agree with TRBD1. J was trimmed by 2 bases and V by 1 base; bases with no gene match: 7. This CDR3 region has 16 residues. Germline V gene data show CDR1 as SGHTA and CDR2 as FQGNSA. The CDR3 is CASSLVAGGGNTEAFF. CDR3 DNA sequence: TGTGCCAGCAGCTTAGTGGCAGGGGGAGGCAACACTGAAGCTTTCTTT. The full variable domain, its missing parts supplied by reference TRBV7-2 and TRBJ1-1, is GAGVSQSPSNKVTEKGKDVELRCDPISGHTALYWYRQSLGQGLEFLIYFQGNSAPDKSGLPSDRFSAERTGGSVSTLTIQRTQQEDSAVYLCASSLVAGGGNTEAFFGQGTRLTVV.

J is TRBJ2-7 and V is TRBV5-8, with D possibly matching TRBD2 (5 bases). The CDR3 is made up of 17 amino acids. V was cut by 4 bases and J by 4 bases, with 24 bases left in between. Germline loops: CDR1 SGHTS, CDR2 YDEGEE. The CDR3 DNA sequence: TGTGCCAGCAGCCTGGTTGAGGGAAGATCGATTCCTTACGAGCAGTACTTC. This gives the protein CASSLVEGRSIPYEQYF.

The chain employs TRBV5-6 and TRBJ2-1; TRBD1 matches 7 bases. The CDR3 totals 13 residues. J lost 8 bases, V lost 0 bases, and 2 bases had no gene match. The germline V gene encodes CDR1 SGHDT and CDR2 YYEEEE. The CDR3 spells CASSLVGGHEQFF. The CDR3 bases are TGTGCCAGCAGCTTGGTAGGGGGCCATGAGCAGTTCTTC.

Written as DNA, the CDR3 is TGTGCCAGCAGCCAAGATAGGGGGCAGTACTTC. It translates to CASSQDRGQYF. The chain uses TRBV14 and TRBJ2-7, with D perhaps TRBD1 (5 bases). Trimming stripped 0 bases from V and 9 bases from J, with 6 bases between. The CDR3 extends over 11 amino acids. Looked up from germline, CDR1 is SGHDN and CDR2 is FVKESK.

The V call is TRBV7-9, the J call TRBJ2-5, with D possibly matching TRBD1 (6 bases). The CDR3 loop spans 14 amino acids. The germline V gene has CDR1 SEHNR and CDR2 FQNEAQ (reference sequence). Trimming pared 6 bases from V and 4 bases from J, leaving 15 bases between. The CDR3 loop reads CASSDRPGRETQYF. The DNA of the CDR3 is TGTGCCAGCAGTGACAGGCCAGGGAGAGAGACCCAGTACTTC. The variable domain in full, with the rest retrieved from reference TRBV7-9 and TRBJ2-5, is DTGVSQNPRHKITKRGQNVTFRCDPISEHNRLYWYRQTLGQGPEFLTYFQNEAQLEKSRLLSDRFSAERPKGSFSTLEIQRTEQGDSAMYLCASSDRPGRETQYFGPGTRLLVL.

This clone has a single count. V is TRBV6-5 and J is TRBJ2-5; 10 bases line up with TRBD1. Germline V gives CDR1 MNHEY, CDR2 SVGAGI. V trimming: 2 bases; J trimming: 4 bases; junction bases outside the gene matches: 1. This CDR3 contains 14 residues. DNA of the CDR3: TGTGCCAGCAGTTACGGGACAGGGGTAGAGACCCAGTACTTC. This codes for CASSYGTGVETQYF.

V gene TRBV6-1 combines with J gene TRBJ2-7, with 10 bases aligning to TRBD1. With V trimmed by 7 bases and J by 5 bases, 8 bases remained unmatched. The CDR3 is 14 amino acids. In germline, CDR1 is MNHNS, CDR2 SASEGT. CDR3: CASILDRGRNEQYF. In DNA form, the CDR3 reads TGTGCCAGCATCCTAGACAGGGGGCGAAACGAGCAGTACTTC.